This is a list of T cell receptor beta chains from one sample in a study of blood T cells in healthy people across ages. One entry per CDR3 protein, called by TCRdb with MiXCR from the 5' RACE reads. Among 1.5 million to 2 million distinct CDR3 sequences listed, about 35% were seen once. Sequenced input: blood. These receptors were taken from a woman aged 25-40 years in good health. Both conserved end residues are part of each CDR3. The D gene is left open where the match is weak. For some rows the clone size is stated as once, few or many, or as a class when expanded; others skip it.

>TRBJ2-4|TRBV20-1|-|TRBD2
TGCAGTGGCGGAGTGACTAGCTCTAAAAACATTCAGTACTTC
CSGGVTSSKNIQYF
>TRBJ2-5|TRBV29-1|few|-
TGCAGCGTTGACGGCACAAATAAACGCCTAGAGACCCAGTACTTC
CSVDGTNKRLETQYF
>TRBJ1-2|TRBV12-3/TRBV12-4|few|-
TGTGCCAGCAGTTTTCATCTTGGCTTTCTGAGGGATGGCTACACCTTC
CASSFHLGFLRDGYTF
>TRBJ2-7|TRBV7-2|-|TRBD2
TGTGCCAGCAGCATCTCCCGGTTAGCGGGAGATGGCCACGAGCAGTACTTC
CASSISRLAGDGHEQYF
>TRBJ2-1|TRBV9|-|-
TGTGCCGGCAGCGTAGCCGGGGTCGGCTACAATGAGCAGTTCTTC
CAGSVAGVGYNEQFF
>TRBJ2-7|TRBV19|-|-
TGTGCCAGTAGTATCCCCGGCTACGAGCAGTACTTC
CASSIPGYEQYF
>TRBJ2-7|TRBV7-2|many|TRBD2
TGTGCCAGCAGCCCCCGACTAGCGGGAGCCTACGAGCAGTACTTC
CASSPRLAGAYEQYF
>TRBJ2-4|TRBV20-1|-|-
TGCAGTGCTAGGCGACAGAGGATCTCCAAAAACATTCAGTACTTC
CSARRQRISKNIQYF
>TRBJ2-5|TRBV2|few|TRBD2
TGTGCCAGCAGGACTAGCGGGAGGGCCGATTTTGAGACCCAGTACTTC
CASRTSGRADFETQYF
>TRBJ2-1|TRBV30|-|TRBD2
TGTGCCTGGAGAGTTAGAAGACTAGCGGGAAGGGGTGAGCAGTTCTTC
CAWRVRRLAGRGEQFF
>TRBJ1-2|TRBV25-1|-|-
TGTGCCACCCGGGTTCCTTATTGGGGGGGGAATGGCTACACCTTC
CATRVPYWGGNGYTF
>TRBJ1-5|TRBV20-1|many|-
TGCAGTGCCAAACATACGGACAGAGGGGATGATCAGCCCCAGCATTTT
CSAKHTDRGDDQPQHF
>TRBJ2-3|TRBV7-9|-|TRBD2
TGTGCCAGCAGCTTGCTGGCGGGGGGGCTGGATACGCAGTATTTT
CASSLLAGGLDTQYF
>TRBJ1-5|TRBV6-1|few|TRBD1
TGTGCCAGCAGCGAACAGGGGTACAATCAGCCCCAGCATTTT
CASSEQGYNQPQHF
>TRBJ2-1|TRBV11-2|-|TRBD2
TGTGCCAGCAGCTCCCCCTCACACCGGGGGAGGGTTTCATACAATGAGCAGTTCTTC
CASSSPSHRGRVSYNEQFF
>TRBJ2-3|TRBV5-1|many|-
TGCGCCAGCAGCGTCGACCAAGTTCGCGGCGGTACGCAGTATTTT
CASSVDQVRGGTQYF
>TRBJ2-1|TRBV20-1|-|TRBD2
TGCAGCGCGATAGCAGTTCGGACTAGCGGGAGCAGCTCCTACAATGAGCAGTTCTTC
CSAIAVRTSGSSSYNEQFF
>TRBJ2-7|TRBV4-1|-|TRBD1
TGCGCCAGCGGCCAAGATAGAAGGGGGCGGCACGAGCAGTACTTC
CASGQDRRGRHEQYF
>TRBJ1-1|TRBV6-1|few|-
TGTGCCAGCAGATTCGAACGGATGAACACTGAAGCTTTCTTT
CASRFERMNTEAFF
>TRBJ1-2|TRBV6-5|-|-
TGTGCCAGCAACAAAGGGTTAGGGTATGGCTACACCTTC
CASNKGLGYGYTF
>TRBJ1-2|TRBV6-1|few|-
TGTGCCAGCAGTGAAGCGGAAGATGTGGGTGGCTACACCTTC
CASSEAEDVGGYTF
>TRBJ2-7|TRBV27|few|TRBD1
TGTGCCAGCAGTAGACAGGGGACTCGCGAGCAGTACTTC
CASSRQGTREQYF
>TRBJ2-2|TRBV20-1|once|TRBD2
TGCAGTGCTAGAGATCGACTAGCGGGGGCCAGAGGGGAGCTGTTTTTT
CSARDRLAGARGELFF
>TRBJ2-5|TRBV18|-|TRBD2
TGTGCCAGCTCAGTGACTAGCGCCCAAGAGACCCAGTACTTC
CASSVTSAQETQYF
>TRBJ1-2|TRBV7-9|-|-
TGTGCCTGCAGCTTAGCTGGGACGCATGGCTACACCTTC
CACSLAGTHGYTF
>TRBJ2-2|TRBV7-2|few|TRBD2
TGTGCCAGCAGCTTACCTCTTAGTCTAGCGGTGGACACCGGGGAGCTGTTTTTT
CASSLPLSLAVDTGELFF
>TRBJ2-5|TRBV6-6|few|TRBD2
TGTGCCAGCAGTCCTCCTGTGGCTAGCGGGAGACGAGAGACCCAGTACTTC
CASSPPVASGRRETQYF
>TRBJ2-5|TRBV3-1|-|-
TGTGTCAGCAGCCAACAGGGTGGGCTGGAAGAGACCCAGTACTTC
CVSSQQGGLEETQYF
>TRBJ1-1|TRBV14|few|-
TGTGCCAGCAGCCAAGATAGCCGGAGAACACTGACGGTAGGGACTGAAGCTTTCTTT
CASSQDSRRTLTVGTEAFF
>TRBJ2-1|TRBV7-3|-|TRBD2
TGTGCCAGCAGCCAGGGACTAGCAGTTAGCTCCTACAATGAGCAGTTCTTC
CASSQGLAVSSYNEQFF
>TRBJ1-1|TRBV27|-|-
TGTGCCAGCAGAGAGGGGGTAAGCACTGAAGCTTTCTTT
CASREGVSTEAFF